The clone carrying this T cell receptor (beta chain) was seen more than once but under ten times. Its target is not known. Multiplex PCR with BIOMED2 TRB-A/B primer pools amplified TRB rearrangements. Via MiXCR, TCRdb re-called the multiplex PCR reads, giving one row per CDR3 protein. The table includes around 23,000 distinct CDR3 sequences, less than 30% detected once. This entry belongs to a study of T and B cells in COVID-19 patients. Findings and limits, study-wide: Patients with COVID-19 reportedly showed strongly skewed T cell receptor beta variable and joining gene usage.

This CDR3 has 14 amino acids. The V and J ends lost 7 bases and 3 bases respectively, with 15 bases between them. Each TRB amplification used about 220-500 ng of genomic DNA from blood. The origin of this receptor is a human donor who had recovered from COVID-19. The chain links TRBV12-3 or TRBV12-4 to TRBJ1-2; D is perhaps TRBD1 (5 bases). Sequenced: blood. For the CDR3, the DNA is TGTGCCAGCACTCTCTCACAGGACCACTATGGCTACACCTTC. Translated, it gives CASTLSQDHYGYTF.